The sequence of this T cell receptor beta chain was determined in a study of regulatory T cells in long-lasting Graves disease. From germline, CDR1 is SNHLY and CDR2 FYNNEI. V was shortened by 4 bases and J by 15 bases, with 7 bases between the two germline ends. This CDR3 region has 10 residues. Construction of TCR beta libraries relied on iRepertoire HTBI primers and on Arm-PCR targeting CDR3 regions. TCRdb reprocessed the multiplex PCR reads with MiXCR, giving one entry per CDR3 protein. The sample holds about 430,000 distinct CDR3 sequences, over 20% seen once. Time point here: persistent/refractory GD, antithyroid drugs over 5 years with positive TRAb. The TCR library was prepared using RNA isolated from PBMCs. This clonotype was detected many times.

The sequence was obtained from a female donor with Graves disease. The source material was peripheral blood mononuclear cells (PBMCs), sampled when the disease was refractory, from a patient treated with antithyroid drugs. The V call is TRBV2, the J call TRBJ1-6, with D unclear. The CDR3 sequence is CASSGAHLHF. CDR3 in DNA: TGTGCCAGCAGTGGGGCCCACCTCCACTTT.